This T cell receptor (beta chain) was identified in a study of CD8+ T cells in alopecia areata. General observations from the study: In scalp and blood, many expanded lesional clones persisted during tofacitinib.

Following extraction, RNA underwent reverse transcription to cDNA, which served as the sequencing template. Clones were sequenced by immunoSEQ multiplex PCR, and TCRdb holds only the in-frame ones, with some missing. This sample carries 190,000 or so clones, roughly three fifths of them seen once, and the ten largest clones take around 13%. The CDR3 covers 13 residues. In germline, CDR1 is MGHRA, CDR2 YSYEKL. Trimming took 5 bases from V and 2 from J, leaving 8 bases between them. Noted treatment: oral pan-JAK inhibitor, 5-10 mg twice daily. In regard to this clone: Its antigen is currently unknown.

This chain links TRBV4-1 with TRBJ2-3; D is unclear. This receptor was obtained from a human donor with alopecia areata. Source: CD8+ T cells sorted from blood, taken at week 24, from a patient treated with tofacitinib. The CDR3 here is CASSLLLTDTQYF. As DNA, the CDR3 is TGCGCCAGCAGCTTACTGCTCACAGATACGCAGTATTTT.